This TCR beta chain derives from a study of blood T cell repertoires in COVID-19. The overall study: Sources were T cells, B-cell-depleted T cells, or PBMCs; the material itself was cDNA or gDNA.

CDR1 is MNHEY, CDR2 SMNVEV, per germline (reference sequence). The CDR3 spans 15 residues. The ends lost 6 bases at V and 2 bases at J; junction bases unmatched: 6. The repertoire was sequenced with immunoSEQ multiplex PCR; TCRdb's copy has only in-frame clones and lacks some. The data contain roughly 400,000 clones, around 87% of them seen just once; the ten biggest clones take up 2.3%. The genes are TRBV27 and TRBJ2-1, with TRBD2 identical over 8 bases. Sequencing used peripheral blood. The source is a woman between 55 and 75 years old with COVID-19, enrolled during active disease. The CDR3 sequence: CASSPLAGPYNEQFF. The CDR3 bases are TGTGCCAGCAGCCCCTTAGCGGGACCCTACAATGAGCAGTTCTTC.